These 26 T cell receptor beta chains share one sample of origin, sequenced in a study of blood T cells in healthy people across ages. Alongside a J-beta primer mix, a sample-barcoded 5' primer served in a second PCR lasting roughly 7 to 12 cycles. TCRdb reprocessed the 5' RACE reads with MiXCR, giving one entry per CDR3 protein. The sample gives hundreds of thousands of distinct CDR3 sequences, roughly 43% of which show up once; 25% to 35% is in the top ten. The sample consisted of blood. These receptors came from a man older than 75 in good health.

This chain connects TRBV20-1 to TRBJ2-3; D is perhaps TRBD2 (5 bases). The V gene's germline CDR1 is DFQATT and CDR2 SNEGSKA (reference sequence). The CDR3 sequence is 16 residues long. The germline V and J ends were trimmed by 0 bases and 2 bases, with 15 bases remaining between them. In DNA form, the CDR3 reads TGCAGTGCTAGAGATGACGGAAGCGGATACACAGATACGCAGTATTTT. Encoded protein: CSARDDGSGYTDTQYF.

This clonotype was observed a few times. CDR3 protein: CSALAGFETQYF. In DNA, the CDR3 is TGCAGTGCCCTCGCGGGATTTGAGACCCAGTACTTC. This chain connects TRBV20-1 to TRBJ2-5, with D perhaps TRBD2 (6 bases). Germline V lookup: CDR1 DFQATT, CDR2 SNEGSKA (reference sequence). V dropped 6 bases and J dropped 5 bases, with 13 bases sitting between them. The CDR3 loop spans 12 amino acids.

This clonotype was seen more than once but under ten times. For the CDR3, the DNA is TGTGCCAGCAGCCCCCCGACAGGGAGGGTCACTGAAGCTTTCTTT. The encoded protein is CASSPPTGRVTEAFF. This rearrangement joins TRBV9 to TRBJ1-1, with 7 nucleotides matching TRBD1. This CDR3 spans 15 amino acids. Unmatched junction bases numbered 10, after V lost 4 bases and J lost 4 bases. Germline V lookup: CDR1 SGDLS, CDR2 YYNGEE.

This chain connects TRBV5-4 to TRBJ2-1; TRBD1 agrees at 8 bases. CDR3 length: 15 residues. CDR1 and CDR2 (germline): SGHNT, YYREEE (reference sequence). The V gene end was trimmed by 1 base and the J gene end by 7 bases; junction bases not matched to a gene: 7. The CDR3 DNA follows: TGTGCCAGCAGCTTGAGGACAGGGCTGATAAATGAGCAGTTCTTC. It is translated as CASSLRTGLINEQFF.

The gene calls are TRBV25-1 and TRBJ1-1, with D perhaps TRBD1 (6 bases). In germline, CDR1 is MGHDK, CDR2 SYGVNS. The V end was cut by 7 bases, the J end by 1 base, with 10 bases between. This CDR3 is 13 amino acids long. In nucleotides, the CDR3 is TGTGCCAGCAAGGGACAACAGAACACTGAAGCTTTCTTT. Protein sequence: CASKGQQNTEAFF.

The chain carries TRBV6-2 or TRBV6-3 and TRBJ1-1; D remains unclear. The germline V and J ends were trimmed by 5 bases and 4 bases, with 8 bases remaining between them. The CDR3 length is 12 residues. Looked up from germline, CDR1 is MNHEY and CDR2 is SVGEGT. The CDR3 DNA reads TGTGCCAGCAGTAACGTGGGCACTGAAGCTTTCTTT. Translating gives CASSNVGTEAFF.

This clonotype showed up just a few times. This CDR3 reads CASSLSETGVWNQPQHF. The CDR3, as DNA: TGTGCCAGCAGTTTAAGTGAGACAGGGGTCTGGAATCAGCCCCAGCATTTT. J is TRBJ1-5 and V is TRBV28; 8 bases line up with TRBD1. CDR1 and CDR2 (germline): MDHEN, SYDVKM. CDR3 length: 17 residues. Trimming cost V 2 bases and J 4 bases; bases outside gene matches: 10.

The chain employs TRBV12-3 or TRBV12-4 and TRBJ2-1, with a possible D match to TRBD2 (7 bases). Trimming stripped 9 bases from V and 8 bases from J, with 23 bases between. The CDR3 is made up of 15 amino acids. The CDR3 loop is CASTPRGEAGDEQFF. The CDR3 coding sequence is TGTGCCAGTACTCCAAGGGGGGAGGCGGGGGATGAGCAGTTCTTC.

The rearrangement joins TRBV15 to TRBJ1-1, with TRBD1 identical over 10 bases. V dropped 1 base and J dropped 4; count of bases not matched to a gene: 6. The CDR3 is made up of 16 amino acids. Germline V CDR1 and CDR2: LNHNV, YYDKDF (reference sequence). CDR3 loop: CATSRGRGQGFTEAFF. For the CDR3, the DNA is TGTGCCACCAGCAGAGGTCGGGGACAGGGGTTCACTGAAGCTTTCTTT.

Many counts were recorded for this clonotype. The V and J genes are TRBV29-1 and TRBJ2-7; D not resolved. V lost 7 bases and J lost 6, with 13 bases in between. There are 11 residues in the CDR3. Germline V gene data show CDR1 as SQVTM and CDR2 as ANQGSEA. This CDR3 is CSAALRGEQYF. CDR3 in DNA: TGCAGCGCCGCCCTTAGAGGCGAGCAGTACTTC.

This clonotype was seen a few times. CDR3 protein: CASSLASGNNEQFF. The CDR3, as DNA: TGTGCCAGCAGCTTAGCGTCAGGGAACAATGAGCAGTTCTTC. The V and J genes are TRBV7-9 and TRBJ2-7, with D tentatively TRBD1 (5 bases). The DNA end lines up better with TRBJ2-1; the J call may be wrong. This CDR3 comprises 14 residues. The germline gives CDR1 SEHNR, CDR2 FQNEAQ (reference sequence).

A remark on this clonotype: A read error is possible here, since a much larger clone lies one base away. V gene TRBV6-2 or TRBV6-3 combines with J gene TRBJ2-7; D unclear. Germline CDR1 MNHEY, CDR2 SVGEGT. The CDR3 contains 15 residues. V shed 2 bases and J shed 8 bases, with 19 bases lying between them. The CDR3 protein is CASSYERDVFNKQYF. CDR3 nucleotide sequence: TGTGCCAGCAGTTACGAAAGGGATGTCTTCAACAAGCAGTACTTC.

The chain couples TRBV5-1 to TRBJ2-1; 8 nucleotides match TRBD1. Germline V lookup: CDR1 SGHRS, CDR2 YFSETQ. CDR3 size: 17 residues. Losses at the gene ends were 4 bases for V and 9 bases for J; bases not matched to a gene: 18. For the CDR3, the DNA is TGCGCCAGCAGCCCCAGCAGCGCAGGACAGGGACGAGGTGAGCAGTTCTTC. The encoded protein is CASSPSSAGQGRGEQFF.

A few counts support this clonotype. The chain uses TRBV7-2 and TRBJ2-7; D remains unclear. The germline V and J ends were trimmed by 5 bases and 0 bases, with 20 bases remaining between them. This CDR3 comprises 17 residues. Germline V gene sequence: CDR1 SGHTA, CDR2 FQGNSA. The CDR3 sequence is CASSQDRTQRGSYEQYF. CDR3 nucleotide sequence: TGTGCCAGCAGCCAAGATCGCACCCAGCGTGGCTCCTACGAGCAGTACTTC. The full variable domain, with the rest looked up from reference TRBV7-2 and TRBJ2-7, is GAGVSQSPSNKVTEKGKDVELRCDPISGHTALYWYRQSLGQGLEFLIYFQGNSAPDKSGLPSDRFSAERTGGSVSTLTIQRTQQEDSAVYLCASSQDRTQRGSYEQYFGPGTRLTVT.

Only a few counts were recorded for this clonotype. The rearrangement joins TRBV2 to TRBJ1-5; D is perhaps TRBD1 (6 bases). The ends were cut back, 6 bases at V and 1 base at J, with 13 bases in the middle. Germline V CDR1 and CDR2: SNHLY, FYNNEI. This CDR3 is built from 15 residues. The CDR3 loop is CASSPQGISNQPQHF. The CDR3 nucleotides read TGTGCCAGCAGCCCACAGGGCATCAGCAATCAGCCCCAGCATTTT.

Concerning this clonotype: This could be a read error, since a much larger clone is one nucleotide away. The J gene is TRBJ2-3, the V gene TRBV12-3 or TRBV12-4, with TRBD1 as a possible D gene (6 bases). Trimming pared 3 bases from V and 2 bases from J, leaving 15 bases between. This CDR3 is built from 16 residues. The CDR3 sequence: CASSFEGTRLTDTQYF. The CDR3 bases are TGTGCCAGCAGTTTTGAAGGGACAAGGCTCACAGATACGCAGTATTTT.

This clonotype was observed at least ten times. CDR3 loop: CATSDVGGPTDTQYF. The CDR3 coding sequence is TGTGCCACCAGTGACGTCGGGGGACCCACAGATACGCAGTATTTT. The J gene is TRBJ2-3, the V gene TRBV24-1; D is possibly TRBD2 (6 bases). The germline V gene has CDR1 KGHDR and CDR2 SFDVKD. Trimming stripped 4 bases from V and 2 bases from J, with 12 bases between. The CDR3 is 15 amino acids.

This chain connects TRBV27 to TRBJ2-3, with D perhaps assigned TRBD1 or TRBD2 (6 bases each). The germline gives CDR1 MNHEY, CDR2 SMNVEV (reference sequence). This CDR3 has 16 amino acids. V was clipped by 6 bases and J by 3 bases, with 19 bases between them. CDR3 sequence reads: CASSQNVGGLTDTQYF. The CDR3 coding sequence is TGTGCCAGCAGCCAAAATGTGGGGGGCTTAACAGATACGCAGTATTTT.

The chain is built from TRBV28 and TRBJ1-5; D possibly corresponds to TRBD1 (5 bases). The V end was cut by 8 bases, the J end by 1 base, with 12 bases between. This CDR3 contains 14 residues. CDR1 and CDR2 from the germline V gene are MDHEN and SYDVKM. The CDR3 here is CASLPGTSNQPQHF. In DNA form, the CDR3 reads TGTGCCAGCCTGCCCGGGACCAGCAATCAGCCCCAGCATTTT.

V gene TRBV7-9 combines with J gene TRBJ2-7; 7 positions agree with TRBD1. The CDR3 length is 15 residues. The germline gives CDR1 SEHNR, CDR2 FQNEAQ (reference sequence). J gave up 2 bases and V 3 bases, and 7 bases lay outside the gene matches. This CDR3 is CASSLDRGRTYEQYF. CDR3 DNA: TGTGCCAGCAGCTTGGATAGGGGGCGAACCTACGAGCAGTACTTC.

The chain is built from TRBV11-3 and TRBJ2-1; perhaps TRBD2 as D (8 bases). CDR1 and CDR2 from the germline V gene are SGHNT and YENEEA. The CDR3 length is 19 residues. Trimming removed 5 bases at V and 4 bases at J, with 27 bases between. The CDR3 DNA is TGTGCCAGCAGCCCAGAAGGGGGCCGGGGATTAGCGGGATACAATGAGCAGTTCTTC. This translates into CASSPEGGRGLAGYNEQFF.

The gene calls are TRBV6-2 or TRBV6-3 and TRBJ2-1, with a tentative D call TRBD1 (6 bases). The germline V gene encodes CDR1 MNHEY and CDR2 SVGEGT. The V and J ends lost 5 bases and 4 bases respectively, with 15 bases between them. The CDR3 consists of 15 residues. The CDR3 nucleotides are TGTGCCAGCAGTACAGGACAGAACCATTACAATGAGCAGTTCTTC. Residues: CASSTGQNHYNEQFF.

This chain uses TRBV3-1 with TRBJ2-3; TRBD2 aligns across 9 bases. This CDR3 has 16 amino acids. Germline CDR1 is LGHDT and CDR2 is YNNKEL (reference sequence). V dropped 5 bases and J dropped 3; count of bases not matched to a gene: 9. This chain's CDR3 is CASSDLKAGGTDTQYF. Here the CDR3 DNA reads TGTGCCAGCAGCGATCTTAAAGCGGGAGGTACAGATACGCAGTATTTT.

This clonotype was detected only a few times. The chain joins TRBV7-8 to TRBJ2-2; tentatively, D is TRBD1 (6 bases). CDR3 size: 16 residues. The germline V and J ends were trimmed by 1 base and 0 bases, with 9 bases remaining between them. Per the germline V gene, CDR1 is SGHVS and CDR2 is FQNEAQ. The CDR3 loop reads CASSLVGHSNTGELFF. Here the CDR3 DNA reads TGTGCCAGCAGCTTAGTGGGACACTCGAACACCGGGGAGCTGTTTTTT.

This chain uses TRBV30 with TRBJ1-1; D ambiguous. The germline CDR1 and CDR2 sequences are GTSNPN and SVGIG (reference sequence). Trimming took 2 bases from V and 6 from J, leaving 13 bases between them. The CDR3 extends over 13 amino acids. The CDR3 is CAWSPNMVSEAFF. The CDR3 coding sequence is TGTGCCTGGAGTCCAAACATGGTTTCTGAAGCTTTCTTT.

Here the CDR3 reads CASSVGLAGGNEQFF. CDR3 nucleotides: TGTGCCAGCAGCGTGGGACTAGCGGGAGGTAATGAGCAGTTCTTC. The chain joins TRBV7-9 to TRBJ2-1; 15 bases align to TRBD2. Trimming cost V 5 bases and J 7 bases; bases outside gene matches: 3. This CDR3 contains 15 residues. The germline gives CDR1 SEHNR, CDR2 FQNEAQ (reference sequence).